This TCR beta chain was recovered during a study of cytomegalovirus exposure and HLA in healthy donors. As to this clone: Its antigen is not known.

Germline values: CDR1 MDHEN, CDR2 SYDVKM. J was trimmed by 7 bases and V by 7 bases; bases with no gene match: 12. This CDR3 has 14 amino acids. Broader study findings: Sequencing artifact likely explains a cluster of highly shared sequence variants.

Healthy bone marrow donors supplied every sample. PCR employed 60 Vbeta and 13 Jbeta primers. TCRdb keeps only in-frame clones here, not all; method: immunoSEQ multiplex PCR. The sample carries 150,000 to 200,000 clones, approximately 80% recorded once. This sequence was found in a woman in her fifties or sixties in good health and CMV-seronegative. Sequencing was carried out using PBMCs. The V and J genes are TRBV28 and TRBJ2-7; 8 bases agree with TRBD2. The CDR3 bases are TGTGCCAGCACCATAGCGGGGTCCAGGAAGGAGCAGTACTTC. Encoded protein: CASTIAGSRKEQYF.